Following are 9 T cell receptor beta chains from one sample sequenced in a study of cytomegalovirus exposure and HLA in healthy donors. 13 Jbeta primers and 60 Vbeta primers were used for the PCR. This table comes from immunoSEQ multiplex PCR, and its TCRdb copy is limited to in-frame clones, with some not included. The table has fewer than 250,000 clones, approximately 80% seen once. The sequenced material came from PBMCs. These receptors all come from a woman in her 40s in good health and CMV-seronegative.

The chain is built from TRBV6-5 and TRBJ2-1; tentative D call: TRBD2 (6 bases). Germline lookup yields CDR1 MNHEY and CDR2 SVGAGI. There are 16 residues in the CDR3. The V gene lost 4 bases and the J gene lost 0 bases, with 13 bases spanning the gap. The CDR3 sequence is CASSFGTRGSYNEQFF. CDR3 nucleotides: TGTGCCAGCAGTTTTGGGACTCGGGGCTCCTACAATGAGCAGTTCTTC.

This clone was found a few times. This chain connects TRBV5-4 to TRBJ2-1, with D perhaps TRBD2 (6 bases). The CDR3 runs 14 residues. From germline, CDR1 is SGHNT and CDR2 YYREEE (reference sequence). Trimming left V 0 bases short and J 10 bases short, with 14 bases between. The CDR3: CASSLDSQAGEQFF. The CDR3 coding sequence is TGTGCCAGCAGCTTGGATTCCCAAGCGGGCGAGCAGTTCTTC.

V is TRBV7-9 and J is TRBJ1-2; perhaps TRBD1 as D (5 bases). CDR1 and CDR2 (germline): SEHNR, FQNEAQ (reference sequence). Between the trimmed V and J ends, which lost 0 bases and 3 bases, there was a span of 11 bases. The CDR3 spans 15 residues. The chain's CDR3 is CASSLAGGSYYGYTF. CDR3 nucleotides: TGTGCCAGCAGCTTAGCCGGGGGGTCCTACTATGGCTACACCTTC.

The chain is built from TRBV29-1 and TRBJ2-5; maybe TRBD1 (5 bases). This CDR3 region has 16 residues. Germline V lookup: CDR1 SQVTM, CDR2 ANQGSEA. Between the trimmed V and J ends, which lost 4 bases and 6 bases, there was a span of 24 bases. The CDR3 region has the DNA TGCAGCGTTGTGATAGGGGTGGTTGGCTGGACGAAGACCCAGTACTTC. Its translation is CSVVIGVVGWTKTQYF.

As to this clone: Likely a read error: the CDR3 ends without its conserved phenylalanine or tryptophan. V gene TRBV5-6 combines with J gene TRBJ1-1; the D is unclear. This CDR3 has 12 residues. CDR1 and CDR2 from the germline V gene are SGHDT and YYEEEE. The V gene lost 4 bases and the J gene lost 4 bases, with 8 bases spanning the gap. The CDR3 reads CASSLLGTEAFL. CDR3 coding DNA: TGTGCCAGCAGCCTCCTAGGCACTGAAGCTTTCCTT.

This sequence joins TRBV7-8 and TRBJ2-7; D is ambiguous. Trimming took 5 bases from V and 0 from J, leaving 17 bases between them. The CDR3 runs to 16 residues. Germline CDR1 and CDR2: SGHVS and FQNEAQ. The CDR3 coding sequence is TGTGCCAGCAGCGACCTCCCCCGACCTAGCTCCTACGAGCAGTACGTC. Translation gives CASSDLPRPSSYEQYV.

The V call is TRBV5-6, the J call TRBJ1-6; tentative D call: TRBD1 (5 bases). CDR1 is SGHDT and CDR2 is YYEEEE in the germline V gene. V was shortened by 0 bases and J by 7 bases, with 11 bases between the two germline ends. The CDR3 is 15 amino acids. The CDR3 sequence: CASSLVQGGNSPLHF. CDR3 sequence (DNA): TGTGCCAGCAGCTTGGTGCAGGGAGGCAATTCACCCCTCCACTTT.

The CDR3, as DNA: TGTGCCTGGAGTGCCGAGGACAGGGGGCTCGAAACTTTCTTT. Residues: CAWSAEDRGLETFF. The gene calls are TRBV30 and TRBJ1-1; TRBD1 matches 11 bases. Germline loops: CDR1 GTSNPN, CDR2 SVGIG (reference sequence). The length of the CDR3 is 14 residues. J was trimmed by 12 bases and V by 1 base; bases with no gene match: 10.

This chain uses TRBV13 with TRBJ2-2; 8 nucleotides align to TRBD2. Looked up from germline, CDR1 is PRHDT and CDR2 is FYEKMQ (reference sequence). J was trimmed by 9 bases and V by 5 bases; bases with no gene match: 8. The CDR3 runs 14 residues. The CDR3 DNA reads TGTGCCAGCAGCCATTTCGCGGGGGGCTGGGAGCTGTTTTTT. Its translation: CASSHFAGGWELFF.